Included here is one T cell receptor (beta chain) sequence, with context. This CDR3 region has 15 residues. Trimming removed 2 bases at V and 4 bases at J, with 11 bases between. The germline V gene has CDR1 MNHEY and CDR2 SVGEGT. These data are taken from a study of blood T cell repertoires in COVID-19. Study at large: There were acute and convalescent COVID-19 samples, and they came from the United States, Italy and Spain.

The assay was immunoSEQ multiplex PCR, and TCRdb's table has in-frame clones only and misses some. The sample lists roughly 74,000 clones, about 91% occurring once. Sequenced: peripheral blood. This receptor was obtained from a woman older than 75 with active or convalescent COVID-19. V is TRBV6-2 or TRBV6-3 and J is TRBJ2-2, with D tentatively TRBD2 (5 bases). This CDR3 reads CASSYRSEATGELFF. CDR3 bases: TGTGCCAGCAGTTACAGATCGGAGGCCACCGGGGAGCTGTTTTTT.